This entry concerns a single T cell receptor (beta chain). This record belongs to a study of regulatory T cells in long-lasting Graves disease. Investigators prepared the TCR beta libraries by applying iRepertoire HTBI primers and Arm-PCR of CDR3 regions. TCRdb ran MiXCR on the multiplex PCR reads and lists one entry per CDR3 protein. The sample shows 360,000 or so distinct CDR3 sequences, 16% of them seen only once. As for time point: newly diagnosed GD, antithyroid drugs for less than 3 months. Preparation of the TCR library used RNA extracted from PBMCs. These data also featured in a second study, about T cells in Graves' hyperthyroidism and ophthalmopathy. This second study says: HTBI primers drove first-round RT-PCR of the TCR CDR3.

This specimen consisted of peripheral blood mononuclear cells (PBMCs), obtained at new diagnosis, from a patient treated with antithyroid drugs. This sequence originates from a man aged 40-49 years with Graves disease.

The CDR3 protein is CASSPRGQSNQPQHF. In DNA, the CDR3 is TGTGCCAGCTCACCAAGGGGGCAAAGCAATCAGCCCCAGCATTTT. The chain couples TRBV18 to TRBJ1-5; TRBD1 matches 7 bases. The CDR3 runs to 15 residues. Germline loops: CDR1 KGHSH, CDR2 LQKENI. Trimming took 2 bases from V and 1 from J; bases not matched to a gene: 2. The whole variable domain, filled in from reference TRBV18 and TRBJ1-5, reads NAGVMQNPRHLVRRRGQEARLRCSPMKGHSHVYWYRQLPEEGLKFMVYLQKENIIDESGMPKERFSAEFPKEGPSILRIQQVVRGDSAAYFCASSPRGQSNQPQHFGDGTRLSIL.